Listed here is a single TCR beta chain. Its antigen remains unknown. The CDR3 has 14 residues. V trimming: 4 bases; J trimming: 2 bases; junction bases outside the gene matches: 3. In germline, CDR1 is SGHKS, CDR2 YYEKEE (reference sequence). This entry comes from a study of T cell repertoires in ileal Crohn's disease. Study outcomes and limitations: All patients with clonality above 26.8% had endoscopic recurrence. Compared with CD4 T cells, sorted CD8 cells carried more expanded clones.

Only in-frame clones appear in the TCRdb table, and some are missing; sequencing was by immunoSEQ multiplex PCR. Of thousands of clones listed, 75% to 85% are singletons. The sequenced sample consisted of ileal tissue. The TCR comes from an adult with Crohn's disease. The chain combines TRBV5-5 with TRBJ1-3; 7 bases line up with TRBD1. CDR3 DNA sequence: TGTGCCAGCAGCCGCACAGGGGCTGGAAACACCATATATTTT. Translating it yields CASSRTGAGNTIYF.